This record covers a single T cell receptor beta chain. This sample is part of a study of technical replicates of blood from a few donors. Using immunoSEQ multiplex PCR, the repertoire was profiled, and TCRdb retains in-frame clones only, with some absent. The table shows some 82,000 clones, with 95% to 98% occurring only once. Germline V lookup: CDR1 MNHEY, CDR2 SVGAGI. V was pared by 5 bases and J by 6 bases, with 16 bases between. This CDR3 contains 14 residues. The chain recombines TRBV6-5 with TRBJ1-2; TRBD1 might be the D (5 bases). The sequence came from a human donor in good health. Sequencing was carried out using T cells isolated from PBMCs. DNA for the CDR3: TGTGCCAGCAGTAAACCCCAGGGTGGAGATGGCTACACCTTC. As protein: CASSKPQGGDGYTF.